This entry concerns a single T cell receptor (beta chain). Its specificity is unknown. Trimming pared 1 base from V and 0 bases from J, leaving 9 bases between. Germline assignment: CDR1 SGHTA and CDR2 FQGNSA. This CDR3 contains 15 residues. The source of the sample is a study of blood T cells in healthy people across ages. Broader study findings: In these data, TCR beta diversity tracked strongly with naive T cell percentage.

They isolated at least 7 million PBMCs from each sample. Every sample gave at least 5 micrograms of total RNA when it was extracted. The second PCR ran roughly 6 to 12 cycles with a sample-barcoded 5' primer and J-beta primers. TCRdb reanalysed the 5' RACE reads using MiXCR and keeps one entry per CDR3 protein. The sample lists about 570,000 distinct CDR3 sequences, 27% occurring once. The chain recombines TRBV7-2 with TRBJ2-5; D remains unclear. The sequence was collected from a woman between 65 and 79 years old in good health. Sequenced input: blood. CDR3 sequence reads: CASSLGISNQETQYF. The CDR3 DNA reads TGTGCCAGCAGCTTAGGTATATCTAACCAAGAGACCCAGTACTTC.